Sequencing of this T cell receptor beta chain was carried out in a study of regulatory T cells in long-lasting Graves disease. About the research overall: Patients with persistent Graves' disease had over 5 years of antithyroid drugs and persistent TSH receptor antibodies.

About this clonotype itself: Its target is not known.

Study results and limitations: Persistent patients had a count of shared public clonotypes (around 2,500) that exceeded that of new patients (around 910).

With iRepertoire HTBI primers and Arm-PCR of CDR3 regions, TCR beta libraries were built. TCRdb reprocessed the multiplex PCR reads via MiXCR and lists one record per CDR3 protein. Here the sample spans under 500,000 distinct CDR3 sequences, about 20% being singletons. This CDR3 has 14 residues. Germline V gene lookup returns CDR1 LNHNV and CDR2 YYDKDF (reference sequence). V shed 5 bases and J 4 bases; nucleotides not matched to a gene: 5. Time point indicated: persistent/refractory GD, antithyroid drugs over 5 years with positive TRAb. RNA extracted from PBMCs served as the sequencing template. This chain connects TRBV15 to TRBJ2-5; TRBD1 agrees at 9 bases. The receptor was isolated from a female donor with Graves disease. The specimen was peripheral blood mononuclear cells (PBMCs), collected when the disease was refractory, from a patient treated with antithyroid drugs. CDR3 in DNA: TGTGCCACCAGCGGGGGGACAGGGCGAGAGACCCAGTACTTC. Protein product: CATSGGTGRETQYF.